The 24 T cell receptor beta chains below were found in one sample sequenced in a study of OX40 agonist ivuxolimab in advanced cancers. Generated by immunoSEQ multiplex PCR, the TCRdb table keeps only in-frame clones and is missing some. There are over 45,000 clones in the sample; around 81% occur only once, and around 4.5% lies in the top ten. The sequencing here drew on CD4+ or CD8+ T cells sorted from blood, taken in a trial of the OX40 agonist ivuxolimab. These receptors were taken from an adult with an advanced solid tumor such as melanoma, head and neck, liver or kidney cancer.

The V gene is TRBV5-1, the J gene TRBJ1-1; D is ambiguous. With 1 base removed from V and 2 bases from J, the gap between germline ends came to 12 bases. The CDR3 runs 15 residues. Germline V gene sequence: CDR1 SGHRS, CDR2 YFSETQ. CDR3 sequence (DNA): TGCGCCAGCAGCTTGATCCCCGGCGGTAACACTGAAGCTTTCTTT. Its protein is CASSLIPGGNTEAFF.

This chain joins TRBV29-1 and TRBJ1-2; D gene ambiguous. Germline V gene data show CDR1 as SQVTM and CDR2 as ANQGSEA. The V end was cut by 5 bases, the J end by 4 bases, with 11 bases between. This CDR3 comprises 12 residues. CDR3 bases: TGCAGCGTTCGGACGGAAGTCTATGGCTACACCTTC. Its translation: CSVRTEVYGYTF.

The chain employs TRBV15 and TRBJ2-2, with 7 bases fitting TRBD1. V lost 5 bases and J lost 1; bases outside the gene matches: 4. The germline V gene has CDR1 LNHNV and CDR2 YYDKDF (reference sequence). The CDR3 spans 15 residues. The DNA for the CDR3 is TGTGCCACCAGCCCAGACAGGGAGAACACCGGGGAGCTGTTTTTT. This sequence encodes CATSPDRENTGELFF.

The genes are TRBV30 and TRBJ2-1, with 9 bases matching TRBD2. The V gene end was trimmed by 2 bases and the J gene end by 4 bases; junction bases not matched to a gene: 12. The CDR3 totals 17 residues. Germline CDR1 GTSNPN, CDR2 SVGIG (reference sequence). The CDR3 region is CAWSWREGLIGYNEQFF. The CDR3 region has the DNA TGTGCCTGGAGTTGGCGGGAGGGTCTTATCGGTTACAATGAGCAGTTCTTC. The variable domain in full, completed from reference TRBV30 and TRBJ2-1, reads SQTIHQWPATLVQPVGSPLSLECTVEGTSNPNLYWYRQAAGRGLQLLFYSVGIGQISSEVPQNLSASRPQDRQFILSSKKLLLSDSGFYLCAWSWREGLIGYNEQFFGPGTRLTVL.

This sequence joins TRBV13 and TRBJ1-1, with a tentative D call TRBD1 (5 bases). The V gene's germline CDR1 is PRHDT and CDR2 FYEKMQ (reference sequence). The CDR3 length is 17 residues. V lost 0 bases and J lost 5, with 19 bases in between. This CDR3 reads CASSLGGTPMSRTEAFF. Here the CDR3 DNA reads TGTGCCAGCAGCTTAGGTGGGACGCCTATGTCGAGGACTGAAGCTTTCTTT.

The chain has TRBV29-1 and TRBJ2-5; 12 bases match TRBD1. Trimming took 5 bases from V and 5 from J; bases not matched to a gene: 6. Germline lookup yields CDR1 SQVTM and CDR2 ANQGSEA. The CDR3 loop spans 14 amino acids. The CDR3 sequence: CSVKGTGGLETQYF. CDR3 nucleotide sequence: TGCAGCGTTAAGGGGACAGGGGGCTTGGAGACCCAGTACTTC. The whole variable domain, filled in from reference TRBV29-1 and TRBJ2-5, reads SAVISQKPSRDICQRGTSLTIQCQVDSQVTMMFWYRQQPGQSLTLIATANQGSEATYESGFVIDKFPISRPNLTFSTLTVSNMSPEDSSIYLCSVKGTGGLETQYFGPGTRLLVL.

The gene calls are TRBV5-1 and TRBJ1-6; D unresolved. V was shortened by 4 bases and J by 10 bases, with 15 bases between the two germline ends. The germline CDR1 and CDR2 sequences are SGHRS and YFSETQ. The CDR3 has 14 amino acids. CDR3 DNA: TGCGCCAGCAGCAGGACCGGAGTCAAATCACCCCTCCACTTT. This gives the protein CASSRTGVKSPLHF.

The V and J genes are TRBV30 and TRBJ2-1; TRBD2 aligns across 9 bases. The CDR3 covers 16 residues. V lost 0 bases and J lost 2; bases outside the gene matches: 5. In germline, CDR1 is GTSNPN, CDR2 SVGIG (reference sequence). Here the CDR3 reads CAWSVLAGGTYNEQFF. For the CDR3, the DNA is TGTGCCTGGAGTGTACTTGCGGGAGGGACCTACAATGAGCAGTTCTTC.

The chain joins TRBV9 to TRBJ2-3; possibly TRBD1 or TRBD2 for D (6 bases each). V was trimmed by 3 bases and J by 6 bases, leaving 23 bases between them. The germline V gene has CDR1 SGDLS and CDR2 YYNGEE. This CDR3 has 17 amino acids. The CDR3: CASSADDLSGGGDTQYF. CDR3 sequence (DNA): TGTGCCAGCAGCGCAGACGACCTTTCCGGGGGCGGGGATACGCAGTATTTT.

V and J are TRBV19 and TRBJ1-5; D is possibly TRBD1 (5 bases). The length of the CDR3 is 15 residues. Germline CDR1 and CDR2: LNHDA and SQIVND (reference sequence). Between the trimmed V and J ends, which lost 5 bases and 0 bases, there was a span of 11 bases. CDR3 region: CASSGTANSNQPQHF. The DNA of the CDR3 is TGTGCCAGTAGTGGGACGGCGAATAGCAATCAGCCCCAGCATTTT. The full variable domain, completed using reference TRBV19 and TRBJ1-5, is DGGITQSPKYLFRKEGQNVTLSCEQNLNHDAMYWYRQDPGQGLRLIYYSQIVNDFQKGDIAEGYSVSREKKESFPLTVTSAQKNPTAFYLCASSGTANSNQPQHFGDGTRLSIL.

The chain links TRBV7-2 to TRBJ2-3, with 10 bases that match TRBD1. V was clipped by 3 bases and J by 3 bases; unmatched bases: 3. CDR3 size: 15 residues. CDR1 SGHTA and CDR2 FQGNSA come from the germline V gene. The CDR3 loop reads CASSLTGGATDTQYF. The CDR3 region has the DNA TGTGCCAGCAGCTTGACAGGGGGCGCAACAGATACGCAGTATTTT.

The rearrangement uses TRBV7-6 and TRBJ1-3; tentative D call: TRBD1 (5 bases). Germline lookup yields CDR1 SGHVS and CDR2 FNYEAQ. The germline V and J ends were trimmed by 1 base and 3 bases, with 10 bases remaining between them. This CDR3 contains 15 residues. DNA for the CDR3: TGTGCCAGCAGCTTAGGGGGGTTTGGTGGAAACACCATATATTTT. Protein product: CASSLGGFGGNTIYF.

The chain is built from TRBV6-5 and TRBJ1-3; D is unclear. Germline-derived CDR1 and CDR2 are MNHEY and SVGAGI. The V and J ends lost 6 bases and 7 bases respectively, with 13 bases between them. This CDR3 has 13 amino acids. CDR3 region: CASRPGPRNTIYF. The CDR3, as DNA: TGTGCCAGCAGGCCAGGCCCAAGGAACACCATATATTTT.

The rearrangement links TRBV7-9 to TRBJ1-1; TRBD1 is a possible D gene (6 bases). This CDR3 is 11 amino acids long. The V gene's germline CDR1 is SEHNR and CDR2 FQNEAQ (reference sequence). The CDR3 DNA reads TGTGCTTCTTTAGGGGGCACTGAAGCTTTCTTT. This translates into CASLGGTEAFF. Combining the CDR3 with reference TRBV7-9 and TRBJ1-1 gives the whole variable domain DTGVSQNPRHKITKRGQNVTFRCDPISEHNRLYWYRQTLGQGPEFLTYFQNEAQLEKSRLLSDRFSAERPKGSFSTLEIQRTEQGDSAMYLCASLGGTEAFFGQGTRLTVV.

This chain joins TRBV7-3 and TRBJ2-3; TRBD2 aligns across 11 bases. V shed 5 bases and J 6 bases; nucleotides not matched to a gene: 4. Germline-derived CDR1 and CDR2 are SGHTA and FQGTGA. The CDR3 runs 14 residues. CDR3: CASSVSGGADTQYF. As DNA, the CDR3 is TGTGCCAGCAGCGTTAGCGGGGGGGCCGATACGCAGTATTTT.

This clone was observed a single time. The rearrangement joins TRBV5-6 to TRBJ1-3; D might be TRBD1 (5 bases). The CDR3 runs 16 residues. Germline CDR1 and CDR2: SGHDT and YYEEEE. Deletions cut 4 bases from V and 0 bases from J, with 14 bases between. CDR3 in amino acids: CASSMDNIYSGNTIYF. CDR3 coding DNA: TGTGCCAGCAGCATGGACAACATTTACTCTGGAAACACCATATATTTT. Full variable domain (rest looked up from reference TRBV5-6 and TRBJ1-3): DAGVTQSPTHLIKTRGQQVTLRCSPKSGHDTVSWYQQALGQGPQFIFQYYEEEERQRGNFPDRFSGHQFPNYSSELNVNALLLGDSALYLCASSMDNIYSGNTIYFGEGSWLTVV.

V usage is TRBV18 and J usage is TRBJ1-1; D not resolved. Trimming left V 0 bases short and J 0 bases short, with 11 bases between. CDR1 is KGHSH and CDR2 is LQKENI in the germline V gene. This CDR3 region has 16 residues. CDR3 protein: CASSPPFPPMNTEAFF. The CDR3 DNA follows: TGTGCCAGCTCACCACCGTTTCCCCCAATGAACACTGAAGCTTTCTTT.

Here the CDR3 reads CASSVGGGRDEQYF. In DNA, the CDR3 is TGTGCCAGCAGCGTTGGGGGGGGCCGGGACGAGCAGTACTTC. This chain joins TRBV9 and TRBJ2-7; maybe TRBD2 (7 bases). Per the germline V gene, CDR1 is SGDLS and CDR2 is YYNGEE. The length of the CDR3 is 14 residues. V lost 2 bases to trimming and J lost 5 bases, with 14 bases between them.

The rearrangement joins TRBV7-9 to TRBJ2-5; weak D call: TRBD1 (5 bases). The ends were cut back, 1 base at V and 1 base at J, with 10 bases in the middle. This CDR3 is 15 amino acids long. Germline V gene lookup returns CDR1 SEHNR and CDR2 FQNEAQ (reference sequence). CDR3 in amino acids: CASSLGVGAQETQYF. CDR3 coding DNA: TGTGCCAGCAGCTTAGGTGTAGGGGCCCAAGAGACCCAGTACTTC.

V usage is TRBV30 and J usage is TRBJ2-1, with a tentative D call TRBD2 (6 bases). Trimming left V 6 bases short and J 2 bases short, with 11 bases between. CDR1 is GTSNPN, CDR2 SVGIG, per germline (reference sequence). This CDR3 is 13 amino acids long. CDR3 nucleotide sequence: TGTGCCTGCCGGGAGAAGGCCTACAATGAGCAGTTCTTC. Translating it yields CACREKAYNEQFF.

The gene calls are TRBV7-3 and TRBJ2-7; D unresolved. CDR3 length: 15 amino acids. Looked up from germline, CDR1 is SGHTA and CDR2 is FQGTGA. Trimming pared 3 bases from V and 2 bases from J, leaving 14 bases between. The CDR3, as DNA: TGTGCCAGCAGCTTCCGTCAAACTCAAACCTACGAGCAGTACTTC. Translated, it gives CASSFRQTQTYEQYF.

The chain uses TRBV28 and TRBJ1-2, with D possibly TRBD1 on 5 matching bases. V was trimmed by 2 bases and J by 8 bases, leaving 9 bases between them. This CDR3 is built from 12 residues. CDR1 and CDR2 from the germline V gene are MDHEN and SYDVKM. In DNA, the CDR3 is TGTGCCAGCAGTTTAGGGGGATCCGGCTACACCTTC. Its translation: CASSLGGSGYTF.

The genes are TRBV5-6 and TRBJ2-5; 7 bases align to TRBD2. Trimming at V came to 4 bases and at J to 0 bases, leaving 3 bases not matched to a gene. Per germline, CDR1 SGHDT and CDR2 YYEEEE. This CDR3 contains 14 residues. The CDR3 protein is CASSPGGNQETQYF. The CDR3 coding sequence is TGTGCCAGCAGCCCGGGGGGAAACCAAGAGACCCAGTACTTC.

The chain combines TRBV6-5 with TRBJ2-1, with D unresolved. Trimming removed 2 bases at V and 8 bases at J, with 7 bases between. Per germline, CDR1 MNHEY and CDR2 SVGAGI. The CDR3 runs 12 residues. This chain's CDR3 is CASSYGTDEQFF. The CDR3 DNA follows: TGTGCCAGCAGTTACGGAACCGATGAGCAGTTCTTC.